This TCR beta chain came from a study of identical twins. TCRdb fed the 5' RACE reads into MiXCR, producing one record per CDR3 protein. The sample has some 900,000 distinct CDR3 sequences, roughly an eighth seen once. This clonotype was found a few times. Its antigen is still unknown. Trimming removed 6 bases from V and 4 bases from J, with 13 bases in between. Germline V gene lookup returns CDR1 SNHLY and CDR2 FYNNEI. The CDR3 sequence is 14 residues long. Broader study findings: Twin sharing of out-of-frame TCR alpha was underestimated by models in monozygotic pairs.

These data are also associated with another study on yellow fever vaccine responses in identical twins.

The chain has TRBV2 and TRBJ2-1; D is perhaps TRBD2 (5 bases). Sample: PBMCs. This sequence originates from a woman under 30 in good health. CDR3 protein: CASSRWGEYNEQFF. The CDR3, as DNA: TGTGCCAGCAGCCGTTGGGGAGAATACAATGAGCAGTTCTTC.